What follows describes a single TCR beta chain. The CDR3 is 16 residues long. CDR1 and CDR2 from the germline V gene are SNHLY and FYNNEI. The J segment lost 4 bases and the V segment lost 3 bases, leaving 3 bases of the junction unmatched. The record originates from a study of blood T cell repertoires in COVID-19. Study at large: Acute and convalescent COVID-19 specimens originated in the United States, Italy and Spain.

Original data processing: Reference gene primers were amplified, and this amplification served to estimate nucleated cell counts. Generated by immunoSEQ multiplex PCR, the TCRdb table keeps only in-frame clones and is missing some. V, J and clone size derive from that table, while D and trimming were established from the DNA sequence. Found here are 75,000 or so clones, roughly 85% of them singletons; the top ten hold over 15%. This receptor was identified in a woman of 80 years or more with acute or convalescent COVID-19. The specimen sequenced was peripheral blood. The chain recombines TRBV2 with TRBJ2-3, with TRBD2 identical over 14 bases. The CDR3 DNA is TGTGCCAGCAGTGAGGGGACTAGCGGGGGCTCAGATACGCAGTATTTT. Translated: CASSEGTSGGSDTQYF.